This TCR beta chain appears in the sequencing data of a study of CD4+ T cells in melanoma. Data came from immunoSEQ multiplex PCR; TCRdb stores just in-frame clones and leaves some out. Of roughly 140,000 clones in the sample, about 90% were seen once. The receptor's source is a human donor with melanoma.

The CDR3: CASSLDRGEISNEQFF. DNA of the CDR3: TGCGCCAGCAGCTTGGATCGGGGCGAGATCTCCAATGAGCAGTTCTTC. The chain has TRBV5-1 and TRBJ2-1; D possibly uses TRBD1 or TRBD2 (5 bases each). The V gene lost 0 bases and the J gene lost 6 bases, with 16 bases spanning the gap. The germline gives CDR1 SGHRS, CDR2 YFSETQ. The CDR3 extends over 16 amino acids.